The source of this T cell receptor beta chain is a study of T cell repertoires in cytomegalovirus infection. With regard to this clonotype: Its antigen is unknown. A much larger clone differs by one base, so this may be a read error.

One entry per CDR3 protein, called by TCRdb with MiXCR from the reads. The top ten hold roughly a tenth of the sample, which has about 490,000 distinct CDR3 sequences, approximately 10% seen once. Findings and limits, study-wide: In two of eight donors, the top clonotype was HLA-C-restricted CMV-specific.

CDR1 and CDR2 (germline): SEHNR, FQNEAQ (reference sequence). This CDR3 region has 18 residues. Sequenced input: PBMCs. This sequence was found in a human donor in good health (CMV status not recorded). Some clones in this sample may be carry-over from other donors' samples. The J gene is TRBJ2-3, the V gene TRBV7-9, with D maybe TRBD1 (7 bases). CDR3 loop: CASSPQARGRISTNTQYF. Written as DNA, the CDR3 is TGTGCCAGCAGCCCACAGGCCAGGGGGAGGATAAGCACAAATACGCAGTATTTT.